This paragraph covers one T cell receptor beta chain sequence. This entry belongs to a study of blood T cell repertoires in COVID-19. Turning to the study itself: The study drew acute and convalescent COVID-19 samples from the United States, Italy and Spain. T cells, B-cell-depleted T cells, or PBMCs supplied cDNA or gDNA.

As originally analysed: Amplification of reference gene primers provided the estimated nucleated cell counts. The table came from immunoSEQ multiplex PCR; TCRdb's copy has only in-frame clones and leaves some out. V and J calls plus clone size are reproduced from that table; the DNA served to infer D and trimming. In the table there are about 64,000 clones, around 80% of which are singletons. The CDR3 loop spans 15 amino acids. V was clipped by 6 bases and J by 7 bases; unmatched bases: 10. Germline V gene sequence: CDR1 MNHEY, CDR2 SVGAGI. The rearrangement uses TRBV6-5 and TRBJ2-1, with 9 nucleotides matching TRBD1. The sample comprised peripheral blood. The sequence was collected from a man in his sixties with COVID-19, enrolled during active disease. The chain's CDR3 is CASSRRHGQGNEQFF. Here the CDR3 DNA reads TGTGCCAGCAGCCGACGGCATGGACAGGGGAATGAGCAGTTCTTC.